A selection of T cell receptor beta chains follows, all from one sample in a study of blood T cell repertoires in COVID-19. Here immunoSEQ multiplex PCR was the method, and the copy in TCRdb shows in-frame clones only, minus some. The data show more than 250,000 clones, around nine tenths seen once. Sequenced sample: PBMCs or T cells enriched from blood (not recorded which). These receptors were collected from a woman aged 25-40 years who had recovered from COVID-19. Both conserved end residues are part of each CDR3. The D gene is left open where the match is weak. Clone size appears in some rows only: once, few, many, or a class for an expanded clone.

V	size	D	J	DNA	CDR3
TRBV7-9	once	TRBD1	TRBJ2-2	TGTGCCAGCAGCGACAGGCAGGGGGCGTGTGTCACCGGGGAGCTGTTTTTT	CASSDRQGACVTGELFF
TRBV4-1	-	-	TRBJ1-1	TGCGCCAGCAGCCTGGAGGGGAACACTGAAGCTTTCTTT	CASSLEGNTEAFF
TRBV19	-	-	TRBJ1-2	TGTGCCAGTAGTATCGGGGGAGGGGGCTACACCTTC	CASSIGGGGYTF
TRBV9	few	-	TRBJ2-5	TGTGCCAGCGGGGCAGGGGACCTGGATGGGGAGACCCAGTACTTC	CASGAGDLDGETQYF
TRBV6-5	-	-	TRBJ1-1	TGTGCCAGCAGGGACGAGGGAGCGTACACTGAAGCTTTCTTT	CASRDEGAYTEAFF
TRBV7-9	-	TRBD1	TRBJ2-1	TGTGCCAGCAGCTCATATGACAGGGGTAATGAGCAGTTCTTC	CASSSYDRGNEQFF
TRBV7-2	-	TRBD1	TRBJ1-4	TGTGCCAGCAGCCCCACAGGGGGGATCGAAAAACTGTTTTTT	CASSPTGGIEKLFF
TRBV5-4	-	-	TRBJ2-5	TGTGCCAGCAGCCCTGGGCTGGGCCTCGACCAAGAGACCCAGTACTTC	CASSPGLGLDQETQYF
TRBV5-4	-	TRBD1	TRBJ2-5	TGTGCCAGCAGCGACCGGGACAGGGGAGGGGAGACCCAGTACTTC	CASSDRDRGGETQYF
TRBV7-2	-	-	TRBJ1-5	TGTGCCAGCAGCACTCGGGGGAATCAGCCCCAGCATTTT	CASSTRGNQPQHF
TRBV5-1	-	-	TRBJ1-4	TGCGCCAGCAGCTTGGGGGCGCAGGGAACTAATGAAAAACTGTTTTTT	CASSLGAQGTNEKLFF
TRBV7-6	-	TRBD1	TRBJ1-3	TGTGCCAGCAGCTCGGACAGGGCTAGGGGAAACACCATATATTTT	CASSSDRARGNTIYF
TRBV14	-	-	TRBJ1-4	TGTGCCAGCAGCCAAGTCCAGGCCGAAAAACTGTTTTTT	CASSQVQAEKLFF
TRBV5-4	-	-	TRBJ2-1	TGTGCCAGCAGTGCTGTCGGTGAGCAGTTCTTC	CASSAVGEQFF
TRBV3-1/TRBV3-2	-	TRBD1	TRBJ1-5	TGTGCCAGCAGCCAAGGTTTTGGACAGGGGGCGTCAGGGGATCAGCCCCAGCATTTT	CASSQGFGQGASGDQPQHF
TRBV7-2	-	-	TRBJ1-2	TGTGCCAGCAGCTTAGGGGCACCAGTAGGCTACACCTTC	CASSLGAPVGYTF
TRBV10-3	-	-	TRBJ1-2	TGTGCCATCAGTGGGGCAGGGGATGTTAACTATGGCTACACCTTC	CAISGAGDVNYGYTF
TRBV19	-	TRBD1	TRBJ2-5	TGTGCCAGTAGCGGGACAGGAGCTAAGATGACCCAGTACTTC	CASSGTGAKMTQYF